The rows below give T cell receptor beta chains drawn from one sample of a study of blood T cell repertoires in COVID-19. Libraries were prepared by immunoSEQ multiplex PCR; TCRdb keeps only in-frame clonotypes and omits some of them. The sample yields about 340,000 clones, almost 90% seen once. Material for sequencing was peripheral blood. The receptor set was obtained from a woman in her seventies with COVID-19, enrolled during active disease. Each CDR3 is given with its conserved first and last residue. The D gene is left open where the match is weak. Size is stated for part of the rows, as once, few or many counts, or as a class when the clone is expanded.

J gene	CDR3 length	D gene	clone size	V gene	CDR3 DNA	CDR3 protein
TRBJ1-1	16	TRBD1	.	TRBV5-3	TGTGCCAGAAGCTTTAGGACAGGGGGCCTAGGCACTGAAGCTTTCTTT	CARSFRTGGLGTEAFF
TRBJ2-7	15	TRBD2	.	TRBV5-4	TGTGCCAGCAGCTTGTATAGTACTAGCGGGGTAGAGCAGTACTTC	CASSLYSTSGVEQYF
TRBJ1-2	13	TRBD1	.	TRBV10-3	TGTGCCATCACCGAAGGGACAGTCAACGGCTACACCTTC	CAITEGTVNGYTF
TRBJ1-1	12	.	.	TRBV25-1	TGTGCCAGCAGGGGGCGAGAGGCTGAAGCTTTCTTT	CASRGREAEAFF
TRBJ1-2	17	TRBD1	.	TRBV7-9	TGTGCCAGCAGCTCTCGACTCCTGGGACAGGGGGCTCAAGGCTACACCTTC	CASSSRLLGQGAQGYTF
TRBJ1-1	15	.	.	TRBV18	TGTGCCAGCTCACCACCAAGTCCGGGTAGCACTGAAGCTTTCTTT	CASSPPSPGSTEAFF
TRBJ2-7	15	.	.	TRBV7-9	TGTGCCAGCAGCTTACGTTATGGGGAGCACTACGAGCAGTACTTC	CASSLRYGEHYEQYF
TRBJ2-7	14	TRBD2	once	TRBV7-2	TGTGCCAGCAGCTTAGGACTAGCAGGCGTCGAGCAGTACTTC	CASSLGLAGVEQYF
TRBJ1-5	12	.	.	TRBV6-6	TGTGCCAGCACCGCCCGGGATCAGCCCCAGCATTTT	CASTARDQPQHF
TRBJ1-6	17	TRBD1	.	TRBV5-1	TGCGCCAGCAGCTTGGAGCTCGTCGGACAGGGTAAATCACCCCTCCACTTT	CASSLELVGQGKSPLHF
TRBJ1-1	14	.	once	TRBV6-4	TGTGCCAGCAGTGAGTTACGAGCGAACACTGAAGCTTTCTTT	CASSELRANTEAFF
TRBJ1-2	15	.	.	TRBV4-2	TGTGCCAGCAGCGGCGGGTTCCCGGCTCAAATCGGCTACACCTTC	CASSGGFPAQIGYTF
TRBJ2-1	17	TRBD2	once	TRBV28	TGTGCCAGCAGTTCCCTTCTGGGGCGGGGGGCCGTAAATGAGCAGTTCTTC	CASSSLLGRGAVNEQFF
TRBJ1-2	14	.	.	TRBV3-1/TRBV3-2	TGTGCCAGCAGCCAAGACGGGACATTTTATGGCTACACCTTC	CASSQDGTFYGYTF
TRBJ1-2	12	TRBD1	.	TRBV30	TGTGCCTGGGGGACAGTTAACTATGGCTACACCTTC	CAWGTVNYGYTF
TRBJ2-3	15	TRBD1	.	TRBV6-5	TGTGCCAGCAGCCCCGGGACAGGGGGCACAGATACGCAGTATTTT	CASSPGTGGTDTQYF
TRBJ1-2	13	TRBD1	.	TRBV5-4	TGTGCCAGCAGCACGGGGACAGCTACGGGCTACACCTTC	CASSTGTATGYTF